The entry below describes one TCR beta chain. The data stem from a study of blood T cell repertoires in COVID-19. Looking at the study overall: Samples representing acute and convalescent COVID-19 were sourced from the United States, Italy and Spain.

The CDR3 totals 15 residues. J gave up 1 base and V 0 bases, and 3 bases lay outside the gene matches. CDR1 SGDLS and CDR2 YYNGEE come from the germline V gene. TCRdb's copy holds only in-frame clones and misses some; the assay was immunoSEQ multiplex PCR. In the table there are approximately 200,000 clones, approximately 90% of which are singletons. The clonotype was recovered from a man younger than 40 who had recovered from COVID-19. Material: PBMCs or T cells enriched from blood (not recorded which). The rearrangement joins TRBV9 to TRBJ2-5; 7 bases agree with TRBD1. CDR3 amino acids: CASSVEWDSQETQYF. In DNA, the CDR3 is TGTGCCAGCAGCGTAGAGTGGGACAGCCAAGAGACCCAGTACTTC.